These 8 T cell receptor beta chains were sequenced from one sample in a study of cytotoxic CD8 clonotypes in ibrutinib-treated CLL. Using immunoSEQ multiplex PCR, the repertoire was profiled, and TCRdb retains in-frame clones only, with some absent. Found here are 5,500 to 8,500 clones, 70% to 75% of them singletons; the top ten hold approximately 25%. Specimen: PBMCs, collected before ibrutinib treatment. The receptors originated from a human donor with chronic lymphocytic leukemia.

The chain combines TRBV4-1 with TRBJ2-7; D is uncertain. The CDR3 is made up of 15 amino acids. V was trimmed by 4 bases and J by 4 bases, leaving 17 bases between them. Germline V gene lookup returns CDR1 MGHRA and CDR2 YSYEKL. The CDR3, as DNA: TGCGCCAGCAGCCGGATAACGGGTTATAGGTACGAGCAGTACTTC. This encodes CASSRITGYRYEQYF.

The J gene is TRBJ1-4, the V gene TRBV5-1; D remains unclear. The germline gives CDR1 SGHRS, CDR2 YFSETQ. CDR3 length: 14 residues. Trimming stripped 3 bases from V and 5 bases from J, with 11 bases between. In nucleotides, the CDR3 is TGCGCCAGCAGCTCTGGACGGGTAAATGAAAAACTGTTTTTT. It translates to CASSSGRVNEKLFF.

A single count supports this clone. The chain joins TRBV5-1 to TRBJ2-7, with TRBD1 matching 7 bases. The germline gives CDR1 SGHRS, CDR2 YFSETQ. CDR3 size: 15 residues. The trim removed 3 bases at V and 2 bases at J, leaving 8 bases unmatched. The CDR3 sequence: CASSSQRDSPYEQYF. CDR3 nucleotides: TGCGCCAGCAGCTCACAACGGGACAGTCCCTACGAGCAGTACTTC.

The chain joins TRBV19 to TRBJ1-2, with D uncertain. V lost 4 bases to trimming and J lost 2 bases, with 11 bases between them. The CDR3 covers 14 residues. Germline V gene lookup returns CDR1 LNHDA and CDR2 SQIVND (reference sequence). The CDR3 region is CASSNFGPNYGYTF. CDR3 in DNA: TGTGCCAGTAGTAATTTCGGGCCAAACTATGGCTACACCTTC.

This clone was counted a single time. The chain recombines TRBV5-1 with TRBJ2-7; TRBD2 matches 8 bases. The CDR3 covers 16 residues. Trimming removed 0 bases from V and 0 bases from J; junction bases left unmatched: 5. The V gene's germline CDR1 is SGHRS and CDR2 YFSETQ. The CDR3 region has the DNA TGCGCCAGCAGCTTGGTATATAGCGGGGTCTCCTACGAGCAGTACTTC. This gives the protein CASSLVYSGVSYEQYF.

The chain couples TRBV7-8 to TRBJ2-7, with no clear D. The germline V gene has CDR1 SGHVS and CDR2 FQNEAQ. Trimming took 5 bases from V and 3 from J, leaving 14 bases between them. The CDR3 length is 14 residues. CDR3 coding DNA: TGTGCCAGCAGCACGGCGAAACGGTTCTACGAGCAGTACTTC. Encoded protein: CASSTAKRFYEQYF.

By proportion, this clone is medium-sized (0.01 to 0.1%). V usage is TRBV11-2 and J usage is TRBJ2-3; 10 bases agree with TRBD2. With V trimmed by 5 bases and J by 1 base, 3 bases remained unmatched. CDR3 size: 15 residues. Germline V CDR1 and CDR2: SGHAT, FQNNGV. The CDR3, as DNA: TGTGCCAGCAGCCCTAGCGGGAGCCGCACAGATACGCAGTATTTT. This sequence encodes CASSPSGSRTDTQYF.

This chain links TRBV29-1 with TRBJ1-1; D ambiguous. CDR3 length equals 12 residues. Deletions cut 4 bases from V and 2 bases from J, with 8 bases between. Germline CDR1 reads SQVTM; CDR2 reads ANQGSEA. The CDR3 sequence is CSVAQKNTEAFF. CDR3 nucleotides: TGCAGCGTTGCCCAGAAAAACACTGAAGCTTTCTTT.